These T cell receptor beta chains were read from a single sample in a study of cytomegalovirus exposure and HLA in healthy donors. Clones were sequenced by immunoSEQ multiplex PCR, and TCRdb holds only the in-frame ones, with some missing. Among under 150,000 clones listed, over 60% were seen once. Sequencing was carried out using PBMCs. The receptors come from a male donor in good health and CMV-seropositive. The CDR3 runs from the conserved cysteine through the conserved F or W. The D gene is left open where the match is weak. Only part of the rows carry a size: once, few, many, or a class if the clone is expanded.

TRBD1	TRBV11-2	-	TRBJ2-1	CASSFPTGGVPSAEQFF	TGTGCCAGCAGCTTCCCGACAGGGGGCGTCCCATCCGCTGAGCAGTTCTTC
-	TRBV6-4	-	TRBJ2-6	CASSDSSSSGANVLTF	TGTGCCAGCAGTGATTCGTCTAGCTCTGGGGCCAACGTCCTGACTTTC
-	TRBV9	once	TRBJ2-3	CASSRRVPTDTQYF	TGTGCCAGCAGCCGCAGGGTTCCCACAGATACGCAGTATTTT
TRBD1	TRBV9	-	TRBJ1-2	CASSVGTTGGWNYGYTF	TGTGCCAGCAGCGTAGGGACTACAGGGGGCTGGAACTATGGCTACACCTTC
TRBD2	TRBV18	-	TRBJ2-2	CASSPFEREGRTGELFF	TGTGCCAGCTCACCATTTGAGCGGGAGGGCCGGACCGGGGAGCTGTTTTTT
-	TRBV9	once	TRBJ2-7	CASSVGAGSYEQYF	TGTGCCAGCAGCGTAGGGGCAGGGTCCTACGAGCAGTACTTC
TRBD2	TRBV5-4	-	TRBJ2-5	CASSGLAGGRETQYF	TGTGCCAGCAGCGGACTAGCGGGAGGGCGAGAGACCCAGTACTTC
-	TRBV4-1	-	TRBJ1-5	CASSQENIVTGERNQPQHF	TGCGCCAGCAGCCAAGAAAATATCGTGACGGGGGAGCGGAATCAGCCCCAGCATTTT
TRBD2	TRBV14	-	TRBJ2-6	CASSQVYGGILSGANVLTF	TGTGCCAGCAGCCAAGTTTACGGGGGGATACTCTCTGGGGCCAACGTCCTGACTTTT
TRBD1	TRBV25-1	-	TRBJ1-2	CASSPTGAHGYTF	TGTGCCAGCAGCCCTACAGGGGCACATGGCTACACCTTC
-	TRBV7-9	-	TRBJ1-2	CASSLDLQGRLLGYTF	TGTGCCAGCAGCTTAGACTTACAGGGAAGACTCCTTGGCTACACCTTC
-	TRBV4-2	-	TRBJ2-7	CASSQDPDIYEQYF	TGTGCCAGCAGCCAAGATCCGGACATCTACGAGCAGTACTTC
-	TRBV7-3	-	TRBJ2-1	CASSLEPGQYNEQFF	TGTGCCAGCAGCCTGGAACCCGGACAGTACAATGAGCAGTTCTTC
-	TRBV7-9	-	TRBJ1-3	CASSFDRLAGNTIYF	TGTGCCAGCAGCTTCGACAGACTGGCTGGAAACACCATATATTTT
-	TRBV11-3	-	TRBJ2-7	CASSFWTQAYEQYF	TGTGCCAGCAGCTTCTGGACACAAGCCTACGAGCAGTACTTC
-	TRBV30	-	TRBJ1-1	CAWSVGGGTEAFF	TGTGCCTGGAGTGTAGGCGGGGGCACTGAAGCTTTCTTT
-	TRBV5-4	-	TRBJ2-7	CASSLARGAYEQYF	TGTGCCAGCAGCTTGGCCAGGGGTGCCTACGAGCAGTACTTC
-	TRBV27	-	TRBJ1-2	CASSLSRGWYGYTF	TGTGCCAGCAGTTTAAGTAGGGGTTGGTATGGCTACACCTTC
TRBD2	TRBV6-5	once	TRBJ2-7	CASSGGPRSYEQYF	TGTGCCAGCTCGGGGGGGCCGCGATCCTACGAGCAGTACTTC
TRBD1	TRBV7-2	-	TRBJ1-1	CASSSTGANTEAFF	TGTGCCAGCAGCTCGACAGGGGCGAACACTGAAGCTTTCTTT
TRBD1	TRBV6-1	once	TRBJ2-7	CASIRGQGRDEQYF	TGTGCCAGCATCAGAGGACAGGGAAGGGACGAGCAGTACTTC
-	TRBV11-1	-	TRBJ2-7	CASSFATASYEQYF	TGTGCCAGCAGCTTTGCCACAGCCTCCTACGAGCAGTACTTC
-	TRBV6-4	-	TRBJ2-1	CASSPGFDYNEQFF	TGTGCCAGTTCACCGGGGTTTGACTACAATGAGCAGTTCTTC
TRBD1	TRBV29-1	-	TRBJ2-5	CSVATIAPYPGQGAETQYF	TGCAGCGTTGCCACCATTGCCCCCTACCCGGGACAGGGGGCGGAGACCCAGTACTTC
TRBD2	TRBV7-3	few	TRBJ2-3	CASSSQWGGLDTQYF	TGTGCCAGCAGCTCGCAATGGGGGGGATTGGATACGCAGTATTTT
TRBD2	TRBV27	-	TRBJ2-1	CASSQRVAGGNNEQFF	TGTGCCAGCAGTCAACGAGTAGCGGGGGGGAACAATGAGCAGTTCTTC
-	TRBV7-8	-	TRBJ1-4	CASSFDRPSGEKLFF	TGTGCCAGCAGCTTCGACAGGCCCTCGGGTGAAAAACTGTTTTTT
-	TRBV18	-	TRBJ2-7	CASSPPGFSYEQYF	TGTGCCAGCTCACCACCCGGGTTCTCCTACGAGCAGTACTTC
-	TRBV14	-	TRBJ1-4	CASSQDSGRVGEKLFF	TGTGCCAGCAGCCAAGATTCCGGCAGGGTGGGTGAAAAACTGTTTTTT
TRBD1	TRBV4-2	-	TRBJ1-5	CASSPGQGNQPQHF	TGTGCCAGCAGCCCCGGACAGGGGAATCAGCCCCAGCATTTT
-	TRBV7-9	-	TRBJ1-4	CASSWRQENNEKLFF	TGTGCCAGCAGCTGGAGACAGGAAAATAATGAAAAACTGTTTTTT
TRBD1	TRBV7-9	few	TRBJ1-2	CASSESTGGLYGYTF	TGTGCCAGCAGTGAATCGACAGGGGGCCTCTATGGCTACACCTTC
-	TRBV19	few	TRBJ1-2	CASSPRGGNYGYTF	TGTGCCAGTAGTCCTCGGGGAGGGAACTATGGCTACACCTTC
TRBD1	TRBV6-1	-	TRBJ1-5	CASSGTGQGAEPQHF	TGTGCCAGCAGTGGCACCGGACAGGGGGCTGAGCCCCAGCATTTT
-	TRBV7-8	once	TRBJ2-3	CASSRRVDARTDTQYF	TGTGCCAGCAGCCGCCGGGTGGATGCCCGCACAGATACGCAGTATTTT
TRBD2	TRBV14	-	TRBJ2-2	CASSPREGGTGELFF	TGTGCCAGCAGCCCGCGGGAGGGTGGCACCGGGGAGCTGTTTTTT